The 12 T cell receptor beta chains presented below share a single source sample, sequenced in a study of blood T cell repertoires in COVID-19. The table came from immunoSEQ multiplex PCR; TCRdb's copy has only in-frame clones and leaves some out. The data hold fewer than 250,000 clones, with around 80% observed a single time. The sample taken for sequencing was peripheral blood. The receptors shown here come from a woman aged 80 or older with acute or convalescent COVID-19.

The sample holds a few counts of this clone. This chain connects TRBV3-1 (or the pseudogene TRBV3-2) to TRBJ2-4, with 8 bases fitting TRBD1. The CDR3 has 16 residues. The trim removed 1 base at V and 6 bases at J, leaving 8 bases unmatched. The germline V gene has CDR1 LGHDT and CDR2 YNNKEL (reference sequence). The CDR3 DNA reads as TGTGCCAGCAGCCAAGGTCATCGGACAGGGAGAAACATTCAGTACTTC. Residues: CASSQGHRTGRNIQYF.

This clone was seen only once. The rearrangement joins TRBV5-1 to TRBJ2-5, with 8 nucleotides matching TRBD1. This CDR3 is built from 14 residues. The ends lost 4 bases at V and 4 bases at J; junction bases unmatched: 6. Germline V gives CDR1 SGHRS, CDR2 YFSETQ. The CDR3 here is CASSPSQGGETQYF. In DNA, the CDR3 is TGCGCCAGCAGCCCATCACAGGGGGGAGAGACCCAGTACTTC.

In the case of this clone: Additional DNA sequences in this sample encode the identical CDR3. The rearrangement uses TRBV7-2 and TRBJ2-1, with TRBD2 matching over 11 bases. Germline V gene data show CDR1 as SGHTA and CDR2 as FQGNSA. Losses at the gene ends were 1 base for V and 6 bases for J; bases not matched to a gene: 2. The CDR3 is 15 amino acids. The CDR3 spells CASSLGLAGGNEQFF. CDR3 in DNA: TGTGCCAGCAGCTTAGGTCTAGCGGGGGGCAATGAGCAGTTCTTC.

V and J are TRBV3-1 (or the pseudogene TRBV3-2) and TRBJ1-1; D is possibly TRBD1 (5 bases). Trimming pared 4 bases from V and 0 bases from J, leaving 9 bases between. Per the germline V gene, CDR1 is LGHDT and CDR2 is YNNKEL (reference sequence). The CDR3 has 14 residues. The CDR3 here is CASSLRQMNTEAFF. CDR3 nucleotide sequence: TGTGCCAGCAGCCTCCGACAGATGAACACTGAAGCTTTCTTT.

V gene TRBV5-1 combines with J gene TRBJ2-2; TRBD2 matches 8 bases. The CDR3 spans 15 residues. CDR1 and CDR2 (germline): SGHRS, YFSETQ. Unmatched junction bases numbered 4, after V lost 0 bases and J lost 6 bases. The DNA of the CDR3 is TGCGCCAGCAGCTTGGTCCAGCGGGGGCCCGGGGAGCTGTTTTTT. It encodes CASSLVQRGPGELFF.

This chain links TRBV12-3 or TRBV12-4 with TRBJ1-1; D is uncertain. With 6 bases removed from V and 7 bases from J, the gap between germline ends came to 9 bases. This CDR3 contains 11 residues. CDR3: CASRADFEAFF. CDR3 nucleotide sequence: TGTGCCAGCAGGGCGGACTTTGAAGCTTTCTTT.

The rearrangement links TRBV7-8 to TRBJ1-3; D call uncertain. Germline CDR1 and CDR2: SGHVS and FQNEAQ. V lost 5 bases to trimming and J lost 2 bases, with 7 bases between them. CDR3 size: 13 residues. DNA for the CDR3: TGTGCCAGCAGCCTTGGAGCTGGAAACACCATATATTTT. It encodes CASSLGAGNTIYF.

In DNA form, the CDR3 reads TGTGCCAGCAGCTTAGATCGGACAGGGTGGTCTGGAAACACCATATATTTT. Translated, it gives CASSLDRTGWSGNTIYF. The chain combines TRBV7-9 with TRBJ1-3; 8 bases are shared with TRBD1. Germline V lookup: CDR1 SEHNR, CDR2 FQNEAQ (reference sequence). This CDR3 has 17 amino acids. Trimming at V came to 1 base and at J to 1 base, leaving 6 bases not matched to a gene.

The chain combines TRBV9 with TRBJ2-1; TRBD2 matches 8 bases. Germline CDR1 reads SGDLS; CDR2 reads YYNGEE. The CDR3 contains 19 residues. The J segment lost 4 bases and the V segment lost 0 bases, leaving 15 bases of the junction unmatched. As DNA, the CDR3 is TGTGCCAGCAGCGTAGCAAGTTTCGGAACTAGCGGAATTTACAATGAGCAGTTCTTC. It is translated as CASSVASFGTSGIYNEQFF.

The CDR3: CASSLRGGGDTEAFF. In DNA form, the CDR3 reads TGTGCCAGCAGTTTGAGAGGAGGTGGGGACACTGAAGCTTTCTTT. This chain uses TRBV27 with TRBJ1-1, with D unclear. CDR1 and CDR2 from the germline V gene are MNHEY and SMNVEV (reference sequence). The V and J ends lost 3 bases and 3 bases respectively, with 14 bases between them. The CDR3 runs to 15 residues.

CDR3 coding DNA: TGCAGCGCCTCGTGGATGGGACAGGGGAGTTTCTTT. It specifies CSASWMGQGSFF. The genes are TRBV29-1 and TRBJ1-1; 10 bases map to TRBD1. Per the germline V gene, CDR1 is SQVTM and CDR2 is ANQGSEA. V trimming: 7 bases; J trimming: 13 bases; junction bases outside the gene matches: 12. The CDR3 contains 12 residues.

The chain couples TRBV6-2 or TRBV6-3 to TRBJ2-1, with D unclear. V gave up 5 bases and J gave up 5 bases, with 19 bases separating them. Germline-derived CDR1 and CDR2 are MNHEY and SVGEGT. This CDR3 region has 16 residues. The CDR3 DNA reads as TGTGCCAGCAGTGTAGCCCCAAGGCCCGCCCACAATGAGCAGTTCTTC. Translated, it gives CASSVAPRPAHNEQFF.